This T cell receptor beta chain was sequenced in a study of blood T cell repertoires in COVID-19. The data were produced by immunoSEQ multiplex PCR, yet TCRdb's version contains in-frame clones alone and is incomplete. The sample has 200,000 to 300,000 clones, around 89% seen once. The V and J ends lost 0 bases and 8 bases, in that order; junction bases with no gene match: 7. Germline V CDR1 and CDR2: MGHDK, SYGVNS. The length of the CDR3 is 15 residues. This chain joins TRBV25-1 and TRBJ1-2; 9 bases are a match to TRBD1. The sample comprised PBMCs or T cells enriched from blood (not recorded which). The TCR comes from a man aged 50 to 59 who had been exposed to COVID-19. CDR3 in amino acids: CASSEYGTGSGGYTF. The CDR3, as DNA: TGTGCCAGCAGTGAATATGGGACAGGGAGTGGGGGCTACACCTTC.